The present T cell receptor (beta chain) was sequenced within a study of PD-1 blockade in classical Hodgkin lymphoma (TCRdb year 2020). With regard to the full study: Nivolumab dosing was 3 mg/kg intravenously every 2 weeks, continuing until either disease progression or unacceptable toxicity. To define a peripheral blood immune signature of response to PD-1 blockade in classical Hodgkin lymphoma, the study combined TCR beta sequencing with CyTOF.

As regards this clone: Its cognate antigen has yet to be identified. Per-nucleotide qualities are absent, and no much larger clonotype sits a single base away.

Genomic DNA was isolated using the Qiagen DNeasy kit from unsorted PBMCs as well as from negatively selected CD4+ and CD8+ fractions. Amplification of TCR beta CDR3 regions was done by immunoSEQ multiplex PCR with primers that anneal to V and J segments. Amplification bias was minimized using a synthetic immune receptor repertoire, and residual bias was removed computationally after sequencing. On the authors' methods: Custom Python scripts were used to quantify repertoire diversity as the Shannon entropy index. The unsorted, CD4+ and CD8+ repertoires were each analyzed separately, with the exception of combined analyses, where CD4+ and CD8+ sequences were merged in silico. Clonal expansion was defined as a frequency increase of at least 2-fold after treatment compared with C1D1, and clones undetected at baseline were assigned a pseudocount of 0.5. Singleton clones were defined as clones with 0 or 1 copy at C1D1, and non-singleton clones were defined as clones with 2 or more copies. Clones expanded in unsorted samples were assigned a CD4+, CD8+ or unknown annotation through matching of protein sequences in sorted samples from the same patient. Diversity changes from C1D1 to C4D1 were tested in paired samples using Wilcoxon tests. TCRdb retrieved this table from immuneACCESS and kept in-frame rearrangements only. Not all clones are present; in checked studies, unresolved V genes account for under half, and no reason is known for the remainder. Clone size and V and J calls were adopted from that table, with D and trimming inferred from the DNA. Recorded for this sample are 9,500 to 15,000 clones; under 85% of them occurred a single time. The ten largest clones represent roughly 1.6% of the sample.

This specimen's time point label, per the study, means: cycle 1 day 1 (C1D1), immediately before nivolumab initiation. Every trial patient had relapsed following autologous stem cell transplantation, and prior brentuximab vedotin exposure was what differed among cohorts A, B and C. Magnetic negative selection with a Miltenyi CD4+ T cell isolation kit was used to purify CD4+ T cells from thawed PBMCs. A total of more than 55 patients with relapsed/refractory classical Hodgkin lymphoma made up the trial cohort, and each patient's best overall response was complete response, partial response or progressive disease. Single-agent nivolumab was administered to trial patients in the multi-cohort phase II CheckMate 205 trial. An independent review committee assessed best overall response using the 2007 International Working Group response criteria. PBMCs from the trial were collected at three points: immediately before nivolumab initiation (C1D1), and during therapy at cycle 2 day 1 and cycle 4 day 1. Peripheral blood was collected in 8 mL Vacutainer Cell Preparation Tubes, from which PBMCs were isolated by centrifugation and then cryopreserved. Purified CD4+ and CD8+ fractions were prepared only for cases with an additional available PBMC sample. Magnetically labelled cells were removed on LS columns in a quadroMACS separator, and the flow-through was retained as the purified fraction.

What the work shows at the level of the full study, not this receptor alone: By C4D1, a significant rise was seen in CD4+ TCR diversity but not in CD8+ TCR diversity (p=0.0027 vs p=0.16), and the rise was most apparent among complete responders (p=0.02). Diversity was lower in patients who began nivolumab less than 1 year after ASCT, so these patients were left out of later analyses to avoid confounding by immune reconstitution. Baseline TCR diversity was reported to be lower in newly diagnosed patients than in healthy donors and to be lower still in relapsed/refractory patients. Trial patients with a complete response had baseline diversity similar to that of newly diagnosed patients, while partial responders and progressors had significantly lower diversity. The study covered only a single clinical trial cohort, and the causes of the repertoire differences, possibly disease activity or prior therapy, were still not defined.

This sequence originates from a human donor with classical Hodgkin lymphoma. Sequenced here: CD4+ T cells from blood, sampled at baseline.

The bases read TGTGCCAGCTCACCACTCGAGCGGGGGGGCCGGGAGACCCAGTACTTC. Protein translation: CASSPLERGGRETQYF. The rearranged segments are TRBV18 and TRBJ2-5, with 10 bases matching TRBD2. In the germline V gene, CDR1 corresponds to KGHSH and CDR2 to LQKENI. V is cut back by 1 base and J by 5 bases, with 7 bases in the junction unmatched. The CDR3 has 16 amino acids, counting the end cysteine and phenylalanine. The retained sequence is limited to the CDR3, 48 bases, with the frame set at the first base.